This T cell receptor (beta chain) was profiled in a study of vaccination and CD4 T cells after COVID-19. Study overall: Investigators stimulated cells with overlapping spike peptides drawn from SARS-CoV-2, HCoV-NL63, HCoV-OC43 and HCoV-229E.

Treatment meaning: roughly ten-day PBMC culture with coronavirus spike peptide pools or control peptides (ViraFEST assay). The CDR3 is 13 residues long. CDR1 and CDR2 (germline): DFQATT, SNEGSKA (reference sequence). V dropped 6 bases and J dropped 1; count of bases not matched to a gene: 4. In regard to this clonotype: Its antigen is not known.

Cultured CD4+ T cell DNA underwent sequencing with the Oncomine TCR Beta short-read assay. Genomic DNA was extracted from cultured CD4+ T cells. Each CDR3 protein is one row after TCRdb ran MiXCR on the PCR reads. The sample holds about 26,000 distinct CDR3 sequences; about 50% are singletons and the top ten take roughly 30%. Sequenced material: CD4+ T cells from blood, cultured in vitro, taken before SARS-CoV-2 vaccination. This sequence was found in a human donor who received a COVID-19 vaccine. The chain employs TRBV20-1 and TRBJ1-1; 8 positions agree with TRBD1. The CDR3 region is CSASDRGNTEAFF. The DNA for the CDR3 is TGCAGTGCCAGTGACAGGGGGAACACTGAAGCTTTCTTT.